These 14 T cell receptor beta chains were sequenced from one sample in a study of blood T cell repertoires in COVID-19. Repertoires were generated with immunoSEQ multiplex PCR, while TCRdb's copy carries only in-frame clones and drops some. The sample consists of approximately 68,000 clones, 70% to 90% of them appearing once. Sequencing was carried out using peripheral blood. Receptors were obtained from a man in his 70s with active or convalescent COVID-19.

The chain couples TRBV5-8 to TRBJ1-4; the match to TRBD1 covers 10 bases. V was clipped by 4 bases and J by 4 bases; unmatched bases: 4. The CDR3 loop spans 15 amino acids. Germline V gene data show CDR1 as SGHTS and CDR2 as YDEGEE. CDR3 amino acids: CASSRGTGDNEKLFF. DNA for the CDR3: TGTGCCAGCAGCCGCGGGACAGGGGATAATGAAAAACTGTTTTTT.

Only a few counts were recorded for this clone. This chain joins TRBV28 and TRBJ1-2; perhaps TRBD1 as D (6 bases). The CDR3 runs to 14 residues. Trimming removed 5 bases from V and 4 bases from J, with 14 bases in between. CDR1 MDHEN and CDR2 SYDVKM come from the germline V gene. CDR3 residues: CASSRTGIGYGYTF. CDR3 sequence (DNA): TGTGCCAGCAGTCGCACAGGGATCGGCTATGGCTACACCTTC.

This clone was recorded only once. The CDR3 loop is CASSQGGDQPQHF. As DNA, the CDR3 is TGTGCCAGCTCACAGGGGGGGGATCAGCCCCAGCATTTT. The chain combines TRBV18 with TRBJ1-5, with a tentative D call TRBD1 (6 bases). V was clipped by 4 bases and J by 5 bases, with 9 bases between them. CDR1 and CDR2 (germline): KGHSH, LQKENI. The CDR3 extends over 13 amino acids.

V is TRBV6-5 and J is TRBJ2-1; 9 bases are a match to TRBD1. Looked up from germline, CDR1 is MNHEY and CDR2 is SVGAGI. CDR3 length equals 16 residues. Trimming cost V 2 bases and J 5 bases; bases outside gene matches: 7. CDR3 sequence: CASSYTPGQGHNEQFF. The DNA for the CDR3 is TGTGCCAGCAGTTACACACCGGGACAGGGCCACAATGAGCAGTTCTTC.

V gene TRBV28 combines with J gene TRBJ2-1, with a tentative D call TRBD2 (6 bases). Trimming shortened V by 7 bases and J by 15 bases, and 22 bases separated the two germline ends. This CDR3 has 13 residues. Germline V gene lookup returns CDR1 MDHEN and CDR2 SYDVKM. CDR3 protein: CASTVGLPAFWFF. The CDR3 DNA reads as TGTGCCAGCACTGTGGGACTCCCCGCTTTTTGGTTCTTC.

This rearrangement joins TRBV28 to TRBJ1-1; tentative D call: TRBD1 (5 bases). CDR1 is MDHEN and CDR2 is SYDVKM in the germline V gene. Trimming cost V 6 bases and J 5 bases, with 13 bases left between them. The CDR3 extends over 13 amino acids. The CDR3, as DNA: TGTGCCAGCAGCTTACAGGTCCTGACTGAAGCTTTCTTT. Its translation: CASSLQVLTEAFF.

In this sample, this clone turned up a few times. CDR3 nucleotides: TGTGCCAGTATATCCCAAGCGAATGAAAAACTGTTTTTT. Protein sequence: CASISQANEKLFF. This sequence joins TRBV19 and TRBJ1-4; no definite D call. Germline V CDR1 and CDR2: LNHDA, SQIVND (reference sequence). V was pared by 7 bases and J by 5 bases, with 11 bases between. This CDR3 region has 13 residues.

V and J are TRBV3-1 (or the pseudogene TRBV3-2) and TRBJ1-5; tentative D call: TRBD1 (5 bases). V lost 0 bases, J lost 4 bases, and 7 bases lay in between. The CDR3 extends over 14 amino acids. Germline V gives CDR1 LGHDT, CDR2 YNNKEL (reference sequence). The CDR3 DNA is TGTGCCAGCAGCCAAGATTCAGGGAATCAGCCCCAGCATTTT. Translated: CASSQDSGNQPQHF.

This clone was counted only a few times. The chain employs TRBV5-6 and TRBJ2-7; 11 positions agree with TRBD2. Germline V gene data show CDR1 as SGHDT and CDR2 as YYEEEE. With V trimmed by 4 bases and J by 2 bases, 5 bases remained unmatched. The CDR3 extends over 15 amino acids. As DNA, the CDR3 is TGTGCCAGCAGCGCCTTAGCGGGAGGGCCCTACGAGCAGTACTTC. Encoded protein: CASSALAGGPYEQYF.

This clone was detected only a few times. The chain uses TRBV19 and TRBJ1-5, with 10 bases aligning to TRBD1. This CDR3 has 16 residues. In germline, CDR1 is LNHDA, CDR2 SQIVND (reference sequence). V was clipped by 5 bases and J by 5 bases; unmatched bases: 9. Written as DNA, the CDR3 is TGTGCCAGTAGTGTGACAGGGGGCGCCGGGGATCAGCCCCAGCATTTT. Translated: CASSVTGGAGDQPQHF.

The chain has TRBV7-8 and TRBJ1-2; D is undetermined. V was pared by 5 bases and J by 0 bases, with 10 bases between. The germline CDR1 and CDR2 sequences are SGHVS and FQNEAQ. The CDR3 extends over 14 amino acids. CDR3 amino acids: CASSRGATNYGYTF. The CDR3 bases are TGTGCCAGCAGCCGAGGCGCCACTAACTATGGCTACACCTTC.

The rearrangement joins TRBV4-1 to TRBJ1-2; D unclear. CDR3 length: 12 amino acids. The V end was cut by 1 base, the J end by 10 bases, with 10 bases between. Per germline, CDR1 MGHRA and CDR2 YSYEKL. DNA of the CDR3: TGCGCCAGCAGCCAAGGGAGGACCGCCTACACCTTC. Translating it yields CASSQGRTAYTF.

This chain links TRBV28 with TRBJ2-2; 11 nucleotides agree with TRBD1. Germline-derived CDR1 and CDR2 are MDHEN and SYDVKM. The V gene end was trimmed by 0 bases and the J gene end by 1 base; junction bases not matched to a gene: 1. This CDR3 is 17 amino acids long. DNA for the CDR3: TGTGCCAGCAGTTTATGGGGACAGGGGGTGAACACCGGGGAGCTGTTTTTT. Its translation is CASSLWGQGVNTGELFF.

The CDR3 protein is CASSSGQPAYGYTF. The CDR3 DNA reads as TGCGCCAGCAGCTCTGGACAGCCCGCCTATGGCTACACCTTC. The V call is TRBV5-1, the J call TRBJ1-2; D perhaps matches TRBD1 (6 bases). The germline V and J ends were trimmed by 3 bases and 4 bases, with 13 bases remaining between them. Per the germline V gene, CDR1 is SGHRS and CDR2 is YFSETQ. This CDR3 spans 14 amino acids.